The following is a T cell receptor (beta chain) sequence with its context. The antigen is undetermined. This specimen belongs to a study of monozygotic twins with inflammatory bowel disease. Study-wide results and limits: Background noise in patient repertoires may stem from differing immunosuppressive treatments. Inverse Simpson values showed less TCRbeta diversity in IBD patients than in their healthy co-twins.

Reanalyzing the 5' RACE reads, TCRdb keeps one entry per CDR3 protein, without DNA. The sample holds 300,000 to 400,000 distinct CDR3 sequences. Germline V gene lookup returns CDR1 SGHNT and CDR2 YYREEE (reference sequence). The CDR3 has 18 residues. The chain employs TRBV5-4 and TRBJ2-3; the TCRdb D gene call, TRBD2, has no DNA to confirm it. This receptor was obtained from a human donor with ulcerative colitis or Crohn's disease, or a healthy co-twin of an affected twin (not recorded which). The sequencing input was blood. The chain's CDR3 is CASSLTRLAGGLTDTQYF. The full variable domain, with the rest looked up from reference TRBV5-4 and TRBJ2-3, is ETGVTQSPTHLIKTRGQQVTLRCSSQSGHNTVSWYQQALGQGPQFIFQYYREEENGRGNFPPRFSGLQFPNYSSELNVNALELDDSALYLCASSLTRLAGGLTDTQYFGPGTRLTVL.